Listed below are T cell receptor beta chains from one sample, sequenced in a study of OX40 agonist ivuxolimab in advanced cancers. The protocol was immunoSEQ multiplex PCR, while the TCRdb copy is restricted to in-frame clones and leaves out a portion. The sample contains 12,000 or so clones, approximately 78% of which appear only once. The specimen comprised CD4+ or CD8+ T cells sorted from blood, sampled in a trial of the OX40 agonist ivuxolimab. The receptor set was obtained from an adult with an advanced solid tumor such as melanoma, head and neck, liver or kidney cancer. Each CDR3 is given with its conserved first and last residue. D genes are given only for firm matches. Clone size appears in some rows only: once, few, many, or a class for an expanded clone.

CDR3 length: 13; J gene: TRBJ2-1; clone size: -; D gene: -; V gene: TRBV27; CDR3 DNA: TGTGCCAGCAGTTCCCCTGGGGAGCGTGAGCAGTTCTTC; CDR3 protein: CASSSPGEREQFF
CDR3 length: 14; J gene: TRBJ2-3; clone size: -; D gene: -; V gene: TRBV6-4; CDR3 DNA: TGTGCCAGCAGTGCGGGAGAGCCCACAGATACGCAGTATTTT; CDR3 protein: CASSAGEPTDTQYF
CDR3 length: 15; J gene: TRBJ2-7; clone size: -; D gene: -; V gene: TRBV13; CDR3 DNA: TGTGCCAGCAGCCCAGGTGGTGGGGGTTCCTACGAGCAGTACTTC; CDR3 protein: CASSPGGGGSYEQYF
CDR3 length: 12; J gene: TRBJ1-1; clone size: -; D gene: -; V gene: TRBV19; CDR3 DNA: TGTGCCAGTGGGAAGCAGAACACTGAAGCTTTCTTT; CDR3 protein: CASGKQNTEAFF
CDR3 length: 13; J gene: TRBJ2-1; clone size: once; D gene: -; V gene: TRBV19; CDR3 DNA: TGTGCCAGTAGTATAGACCCATACAATGAGCAGTTCTTC; CDR3 protein: CASSIDPYNEQFF
CDR3 length: 14; J gene: TRBJ2-7; clone size: -; D gene: -; V gene: TRBV19; CDR3 DNA: TGTGCCAGTAGTCTCGGGGTGGGCTCCTACGAGCAGTACTTC; CDR3 protein: CASSLGVGSYEQYF
CDR3 length: 12; J gene: TRBJ2-1; clone size: -; D gene: -; V gene: TRBV4-3; CDR3 DNA: TGCGCCAGCAGCCAATTTGGGAATGAGCAGTTCTTC; CDR3 protein: CASSQFGNEQFF
CDR3 length: 15; J gene: TRBJ2-7; clone size: -; D gene: -; V gene: TRBV7-2; CDR3 DNA: TGTGCCAGCAGACAAGAGGTGGGAGTTGGAGGCGAGCAGTACTTC; CDR3 protein: CASRQEVGVGGEQYF
CDR3 length: 13; J gene: TRBJ2-1; clone size: -; D gene: -; V gene: TRBV28; CDR3 DNA: TGTGCCAGCAGCTCAGACAGTTACAATGAGCAGTTCTTC; CDR3 protein: CASSSDSYNEQFF
CDR3 length: 15; J gene: TRBJ2-1; clone size: few; D gene: TRBD2; V gene: TRBV6-1; CDR3 DNA: TGTGCCAGCAGTGCTAGCGGTAGCTCCTACAATGAGCAGTTCTTC; CDR3 protein: CASSASGSSYNEQFF
CDR3 length: 14; J gene: TRBJ1-4; clone size: few; D gene: -; V gene: TRBV28; CDR3 DNA: TGTGCCAGCAGTTTCGTCCAGGTACGGGAAAAACTGTTTTTT; CDR3 protein: CASSFVQVREKLFF
CDR3 length: 16; J gene: TRBJ2-4; clone size: -; D gene: -; V gene: TRBV4-2; CDR3 DNA: TGTGCCAGCAGCCAAGACCTAGGGGGGACCGAAAACATTCAGTACTTC; CDR3 protein: CASSQDLGGTENIQYF
CDR3 length: 14; J gene: TRBJ1-2; clone size: -; D gene: -; V gene: TRBV27; CDR3 DNA: TGTGCCAGCAGTTTACAGGGTGGGGCCTACGGCTACACCTTC; CDR3 protein: CASSLQGGAYGYTF
CDR3 length: 16; J gene: TRBJ1-5; clone size: few; D gene: TRBD1; V gene: TRBV4-1; CDR3 DNA: TGCGCCAGCAGCCAAGATTTTAAGGGGGCAAATCAGCCCCAGCATTTT; CDR3 protein: CASSQDFKGANQPQHF
CDR3 length: 15; J gene: TRBJ2-2; clone size: -; D gene: TRBD2; V gene: TRBV10-3; CDR3 DNA: TGTGCCATCAGCGTAGCGGGAGTTGACACCGGGGAGCTGTTTTTT; CDR3 protein: CAISVAGVDTGELFF
CDR3 length: 14; J gene: TRBJ2-7; clone size: -; D gene: -; V gene: TRBV21-1; CDR3 DNA: TGTGCCAGCAGCGGTAATTTTCGCCCCTACGAGCAGTACTTC; CDR3 protein: CASSGNFRPYEQYF
CDR3 length: 15; J gene: TRBJ1-5; clone size: -; D gene: TRBD1; V gene: TRBV4-2; CDR3 DNA: TGTGCCAGCAGCCAGGAGACAGGGACCCCTCAGCCCCAGCATTTT; CDR3 protein: CASSQETGTPQPQHF
CDR3 length: 14; J gene: TRBJ2-3; clone size: -; D gene: -; V gene: TRBV6-5; CDR3 DNA: TGTGCCACCAAACGCCGGGACGCAGCAGATACGCAGTATTTT; CDR3 protein: CATKRRDAADTQYF
CDR3 length: 14; J gene: TRBJ1-3; clone size: once; D gene: TRBD1; V gene: TRBV6-1; CDR3 DNA: TGTGCCAGCAGTGCATACAGGGGAGGAAACACCATATATTTT; CDR3 protein: CASSAYRGGNTIYF
CDR3 length: 13; J gene: TRBJ2-5; clone size: -; D gene: TRBD1; V gene: TRBV7-3; CDR3 DNA: TGTGCCAGCAGCCCGACAGGGTTGGGGACCCAGTACTTC; CDR3 protein: CASSPTGLGTQYF
CDR3 length: 14; J gene: TRBJ1-5; clone size: -; D gene: -; V gene: TRBV7-2; CDR3 DNA: TGTGCCAGCAGCCCCACAGATAGCAATCAGCCCCAGCATTTT; CDR3 protein: CASSPTDSNQPQHF
CDR3 length: 14; J gene: TRBJ1-6; clone size: -; D gene: -; V gene: TRBV9; CDR3 DNA: TGTGCCAGCAGCGTAGAACAGGGTGGGTCACCCCTCCACTTT; CDR3 protein: CASSVEQGGSPLHF
CDR3 length: 15; J gene: TRBJ2-5; clone size: -; D gene: TRBD2; V gene: TRBV27; CDR3 DNA: TGTGCCAGCAGCCAAAGCGGGGGGCACCAAGAGACCCAGTACTTC; CDR3 protein: CASSQSGGHQETQYF
CDR3 length: 15; J gene: TRBJ2-7; clone size: -; D gene: TRBD2; V gene: TRBV27; CDR3 DNA: TGTGCCAGCAGTTTCGTGAGCGGGAGCTCCTACGAGCAGTACTTC; CDR3 protein: CASSFVSGSSYEQYF
CDR3 length: 16; J gene: TRBJ2-1; clone size: -; D gene: TRBD2; V gene: TRBV29-1; CDR3 DNA: TGCAGCGTTGAAGGCGGACTAGTCCAGTTTGCCAATGAGCAGTTCTTC; CDR3 protein: CSVEGGLVQFANEQFF
CDR3 length: 15; J gene: TRBJ1-2; clone size: -; D gene: -; V gene: TRBV29-1; CDR3 DNA: TGCAGCGTTGAAGATCTTCATAGGGGTGACTATGGCTACACCTTC; CDR3 protein: CSVEDLHRGDYGYTF
CDR3 length: 13; J gene: TRBJ2-5; clone size: -; D gene: -; V gene: TRBV28; CDR3 DNA: TGTGCCAGCAGTTGGTTTGAGCGAGAGACCCAGTACTTC; CDR3 protein: CASSWFERETQYF
CDR3 length: 14; J gene: TRBJ1-1; clone size: -; D gene: -; V gene: TRBV11-2; CDR3 DNA: TGTGCCAGCAGCTTAGGAGGGTGGGTCACTGAAGCTTTCTTT; CDR3 protein: CASSLGGWVTEAFF
CDR3 length: 21; J gene: TRBJ2-5; clone size: -; D gene: -; V gene: TRBV12-5; CDR3 DNA: TGTGCTAGTGGTTTGGTACAGGACACAGGGGACGCTAGCGGGCCTAGTAAGACCCAGTACTTC; CDR3 protein: CASGLVQDTGDASGPSKTQYF
CDR3 length: 13; J gene: TRBJ1-1; clone size: once; D gene: -; V gene: TRBV18; CDR3 DNA: TGTGCCAGCTCAAAAGGCCTGAACACTGAAGCTTTCTTT; CDR3 protein: CASSKGLNTEAFF
CDR3 length: 16; J gene: TRBJ2-1; clone size: few; D gene: -; V gene: TRBV28; CDR3 DNA: TGTGCCAGCAGTTTAAGTTGGGCTAAGCATTACAATGAGCAGTTCTTC; CDR3 protein: CASSLSWAKHYNEQFF
CDR3 length: 15; J gene: TRBJ2-3; clone size: -; D gene: TRBD1; V gene: TRBV5-1; CDR3 DNA: TGCGCCAGCAGCTTTTCCCAGGGGGCTCCAGATACGCAGTATTTT; CDR3 protein: CASSFSQGAPDTQYF
CDR3 length: 15; J gene: TRBJ1-5; clone size: -; D gene: -; V gene: TRBV6-5; CDR3 DNA: TGTGCCAGCAGTCAAACTGACGGTGCTAATCAGCCCCAGCATTTT; CDR3 protein: CASSQTDGANQPQHF
CDR3 length: 14; J gene: TRBJ2-3; clone size: -; D gene: -; V gene: TRBV7-3; CDR3 DNA: TGTGCCAGCAGCTTAGTTGGCTCTGCAGATACGCAGTATTTT; CDR3 protein: CASSLVGSADTQYF
CDR3 length: 13; J gene: TRBJ2-1; clone size: few; D gene: TRBD2; V gene: TRBV6-4; CDR3 DNA: TGTGCCGGGACTAGCGGGAGAAAAGATGAGCAGTTCTTC; CDR3 protein: CAGTSGRKDEQFF
CDR3 length: 11; J gene: TRBJ1-1; clone size: -; D gene: -; V gene: TRBV2; CDR3 DNA: TGTGCCACCCTCCCCGTCACTGAAGCTTTCTTT; CDR3 protein: CATLPVTEAFF
CDR3 length: 15; J gene: TRBJ2-1; clone size: -; D gene: -; V gene: TRBV7-3; CDR3 DNA: TGTGCCAGCAGCTCCCAGGGAGGACTCTACAATGAGCAGTTCTTC; CDR3 protein: CASSSQGGLYNEQFF
CDR3 length: 15; J gene: TRBJ1-3; clone size: -; D gene: -; V gene: TRBV2; CDR3 DNA: TGTGCCAGCAGTGAGAGGGGTGATGCGGGAAACACCATATATTTT; CDR3 protein: CASSERGDAGNTIYF
CDR3 length: 15; J gene: TRBJ2-7; clone size: -; D gene: TRBD1; V gene: TRBV6-6; CDR3 DNA: TGTGCCAGCAGTAACGCCGGGACAGGCAATTACGAGCAGTACTTC; CDR3 protein: CASSNAGTGNYEQYF
CDR3 length: 15; J gene: TRBJ2-1; clone size: once; D gene: TRBD1; V gene: TRBV29-1; CDR3 DNA: TGCAGCGTTGAAGTGGGGGGACAGGGAGTTAATGAGCAGTTCTTC; CDR3 protein: CSVEVGGQGVNEQFF
CDR3 length: 14; J gene: TRBJ1-1; clone size: -; D gene: -; V gene: TRBV6-6; CDR3 DNA: TGTGCCAGCAGTCTCGTCGGGGGGGCTAGTGAAGCTTTCTTT; CDR3 protein: CASSLVGGASEAFF
CDR3 length: 16; J gene: TRBJ1-2; clone size: -; D gene: TRBD1; V gene: TRBV7-9; CDR3 DNA: TGTGCCAGCAGCTTAAGACAGGGGAGATATAACTATGGCTACACCTTC; CDR3 protein: CASSLRQGRYNYGYTF
CDR3 length: 15; J gene: TRBJ2-1; clone size: -; D gene: TRBD2; V gene: TRBV5-1; CDR3 DNA: TGCGCCAGCTTTCTCCTAGCGGGGGCATTCAATGAGCAGTTCTTC; CDR3 protein: CASFLLAGAFNEQFF
CDR3 length: 15; J gene: TRBJ2-1; clone size: -; D gene: TRBD2; V gene: TRBV11-3; CDR3 DNA: TGTGCCAGCAGCCCAACTAGCGGGGCGGTGTATGAGCAGTTCTTC; CDR3 protein: CASSPTSGAVYEQFF
CDR3 length: 13; J gene: TRBJ2-7; clone size: -; D gene: TRBD2; V gene: TRBV7-9; CDR3 DNA: TGTGCGACCAGGCGGGAGGGCCCCTACGAGCAGTACTTC; CDR3 protein: CATRREGPYEQYF
CDR3 length: 15; J gene: TRBJ2-3; clone size: few; D gene: -; V gene: TRBV19; CDR3 DNA: TGTGCCAGTAGATTAGGGGTCCATGTCACAGATACGCAGTATTTT; CDR3 protein: CASRLGVHVTDTQYF